This T cell receptor beta chain comes out of a study of naive and memory T cell subsets. Study-wide points: TCRs were reportedly recovered from both biopsy types, mostly tuberculin test sites.

On this clonotype itself: The antigen remains undetermined.

For blood and skin samples, reverse transcription used TCR alpha and beta constant primers. The SP2 primer and nested alpha and beta constant region primers amplified ligated cDNA in four rounds. MiXCR, run by TCRdb on the UMI-ligation and nested PCR reads, gives a single entry per CDR3 protein. The table lists some 20,000 distinct CDR3 sequences, about a tenth of them singletons. Sample treatment: skin biopsy from PPD injection site in Mantoux-positive individual. Unsorted total RNA, about 1 to 1,100 ng, was DNase treated before reverse transcription. TCR cDNA received a 3' ligated oligonucleotide that carried a UMI. Tuberculin skin test biopsies were taken where PPD was injected in Mantoux-positive people. Trimming took 5 bases from V and 12 from J, leaving 10 bases between them. The CDR3 is made up of 11 amino acids. Germline V CDR1 and CDR2: SEHNR, FQNEAQ (reference sequence).

This sample comprised skin, obtained from a tuberculin skin test site. The gene calls are TRBV7-9 and TRBJ1-4; TRBD1 might be the D (5 bases). The origin of this receptor is an adult in good health. In nucleotides, the CDR3 is TGTGCCAGCAGCCAATGGGGGGAACTGTTTTTT. This gives the protein CASSQWGELFF. Full variable domain (rest looked up from reference TRBV7-9 and TRBJ1-4): DTGVSQNPRHKITKRGQNVTFRCDPISEHNRLYWYRQTLGQGPEFLTYFQNEAQLEKSRLLSDRFSAERPKGSFSTLEIQRTEQGDSAMYLCASSQWGELFFGSGTQLSVL.